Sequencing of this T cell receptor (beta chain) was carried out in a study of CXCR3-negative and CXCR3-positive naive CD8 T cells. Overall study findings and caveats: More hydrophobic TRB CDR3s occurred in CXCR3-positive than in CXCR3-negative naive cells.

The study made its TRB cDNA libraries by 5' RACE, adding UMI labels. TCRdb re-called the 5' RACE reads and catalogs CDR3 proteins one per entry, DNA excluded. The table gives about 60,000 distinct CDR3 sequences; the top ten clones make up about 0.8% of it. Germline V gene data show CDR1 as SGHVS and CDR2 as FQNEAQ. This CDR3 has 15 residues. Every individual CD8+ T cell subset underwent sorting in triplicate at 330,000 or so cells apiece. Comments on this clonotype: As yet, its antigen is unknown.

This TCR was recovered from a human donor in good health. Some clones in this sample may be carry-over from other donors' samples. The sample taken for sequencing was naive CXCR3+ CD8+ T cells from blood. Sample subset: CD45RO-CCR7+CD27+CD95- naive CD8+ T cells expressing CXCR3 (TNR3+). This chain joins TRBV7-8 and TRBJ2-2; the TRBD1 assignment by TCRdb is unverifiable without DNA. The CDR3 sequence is CASSPRGLATGELFF.